The text below deals with one T cell receptor beta chain. The specificity of this receptor is unknown. No base quality information exists; no much larger clone differs at one position. Library preparation used the immunoSEQ multiplex PCR assay. Not all clones reach the TCRdb copy of this immuneACCESS table, which keeps in-frame sequences only. Checked studies attribute under half of the gap to unresolved V genes and leave the rest unexplained. In this sample the table shows 80,000 to 100,000 clones, about four fifths of which occur a single time. 2.5% to 3.5% of the sample is taken by the ten largest. This entry belongs to a study of radiotherapy plus CTLA-4 blockade in lung cancer (dated by TCRdb to 2016 to 2019). Some background on the complete study: Objective responses were observed in 18% of enrolled patients, and disease control was achieved in less than 35%.

Overall study outcomes, separate from this receptor: After treatment with radiotherapy and ipilimumab, TCR clones that came from tumors expanded in the peripheral blood. Increased serum interferon-beta after radiation, together with early dynamic changes in blood T cell clones, were reported to be the strongest predictors of response.

The germline ends are 15 bases apart after V is trimmed by 2 bases and J by 2 bases. The cysteine opens and the phenylalanine closes a CDR3 of 16 amino acids. Only the CDR3 region is kept as DNA, spanning 48 bases read in frame from base 1. For CDR1 and CDR2, the germline V gene lists SGHDT and YYEEEE. The study tested focal radiation therapy combined with CTLA-4 blockade (ipilimumab) in patients with chemo-refractory metastatic non-small-cell lung cancer. This TCR was recovered from a human donor with non-small cell lung cancer who had a partial response to radiotherapy plus ipilimumab. Some clones in this sample may be carry-over from other donors' samples. Material: peripheral blood, obtained from a patient treated with radiotherapy plus ipilimumab. The rearranged chain carries TRBV5-6 and TRBJ2-3; the D gene identity is not certain. The CDR3 sequence is CASSLVQPSYTDTQYF. The DNA sequence follows: TGTGCCAGCAGCTTAGTACAGCCTTCTTACACAGATACGCAGTATTTT. The reference TRBV5-6 and TRBJ2-3 proteins fill in what lies around the CDR3, so the full variable domain reads DAGVTQSPTHLIKTRGQQVTLRCSPKSGHDTVSWYQQALGQGPQFIFQYYEEEERQRGNFPDRFSGHQFPNYSSELNVNALLLGDSALYLCASSLVQPSYTDTQYFGPGTRLTVL.